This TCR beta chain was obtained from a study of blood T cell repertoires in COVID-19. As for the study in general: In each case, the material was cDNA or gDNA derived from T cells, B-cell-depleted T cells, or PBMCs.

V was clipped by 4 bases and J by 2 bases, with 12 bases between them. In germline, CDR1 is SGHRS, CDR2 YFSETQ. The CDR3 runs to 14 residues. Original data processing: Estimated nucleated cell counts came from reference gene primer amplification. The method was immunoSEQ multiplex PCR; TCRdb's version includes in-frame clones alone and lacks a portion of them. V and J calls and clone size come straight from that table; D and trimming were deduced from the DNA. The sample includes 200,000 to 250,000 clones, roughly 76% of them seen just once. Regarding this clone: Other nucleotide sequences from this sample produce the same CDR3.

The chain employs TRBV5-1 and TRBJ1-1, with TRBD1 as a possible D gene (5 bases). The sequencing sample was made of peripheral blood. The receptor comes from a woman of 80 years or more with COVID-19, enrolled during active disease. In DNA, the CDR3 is TGCGCCAGCAGCCCCCAGGGAGGAAACACTGAAGCTTTCTTT. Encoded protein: CASSPQGGNTEAFF.